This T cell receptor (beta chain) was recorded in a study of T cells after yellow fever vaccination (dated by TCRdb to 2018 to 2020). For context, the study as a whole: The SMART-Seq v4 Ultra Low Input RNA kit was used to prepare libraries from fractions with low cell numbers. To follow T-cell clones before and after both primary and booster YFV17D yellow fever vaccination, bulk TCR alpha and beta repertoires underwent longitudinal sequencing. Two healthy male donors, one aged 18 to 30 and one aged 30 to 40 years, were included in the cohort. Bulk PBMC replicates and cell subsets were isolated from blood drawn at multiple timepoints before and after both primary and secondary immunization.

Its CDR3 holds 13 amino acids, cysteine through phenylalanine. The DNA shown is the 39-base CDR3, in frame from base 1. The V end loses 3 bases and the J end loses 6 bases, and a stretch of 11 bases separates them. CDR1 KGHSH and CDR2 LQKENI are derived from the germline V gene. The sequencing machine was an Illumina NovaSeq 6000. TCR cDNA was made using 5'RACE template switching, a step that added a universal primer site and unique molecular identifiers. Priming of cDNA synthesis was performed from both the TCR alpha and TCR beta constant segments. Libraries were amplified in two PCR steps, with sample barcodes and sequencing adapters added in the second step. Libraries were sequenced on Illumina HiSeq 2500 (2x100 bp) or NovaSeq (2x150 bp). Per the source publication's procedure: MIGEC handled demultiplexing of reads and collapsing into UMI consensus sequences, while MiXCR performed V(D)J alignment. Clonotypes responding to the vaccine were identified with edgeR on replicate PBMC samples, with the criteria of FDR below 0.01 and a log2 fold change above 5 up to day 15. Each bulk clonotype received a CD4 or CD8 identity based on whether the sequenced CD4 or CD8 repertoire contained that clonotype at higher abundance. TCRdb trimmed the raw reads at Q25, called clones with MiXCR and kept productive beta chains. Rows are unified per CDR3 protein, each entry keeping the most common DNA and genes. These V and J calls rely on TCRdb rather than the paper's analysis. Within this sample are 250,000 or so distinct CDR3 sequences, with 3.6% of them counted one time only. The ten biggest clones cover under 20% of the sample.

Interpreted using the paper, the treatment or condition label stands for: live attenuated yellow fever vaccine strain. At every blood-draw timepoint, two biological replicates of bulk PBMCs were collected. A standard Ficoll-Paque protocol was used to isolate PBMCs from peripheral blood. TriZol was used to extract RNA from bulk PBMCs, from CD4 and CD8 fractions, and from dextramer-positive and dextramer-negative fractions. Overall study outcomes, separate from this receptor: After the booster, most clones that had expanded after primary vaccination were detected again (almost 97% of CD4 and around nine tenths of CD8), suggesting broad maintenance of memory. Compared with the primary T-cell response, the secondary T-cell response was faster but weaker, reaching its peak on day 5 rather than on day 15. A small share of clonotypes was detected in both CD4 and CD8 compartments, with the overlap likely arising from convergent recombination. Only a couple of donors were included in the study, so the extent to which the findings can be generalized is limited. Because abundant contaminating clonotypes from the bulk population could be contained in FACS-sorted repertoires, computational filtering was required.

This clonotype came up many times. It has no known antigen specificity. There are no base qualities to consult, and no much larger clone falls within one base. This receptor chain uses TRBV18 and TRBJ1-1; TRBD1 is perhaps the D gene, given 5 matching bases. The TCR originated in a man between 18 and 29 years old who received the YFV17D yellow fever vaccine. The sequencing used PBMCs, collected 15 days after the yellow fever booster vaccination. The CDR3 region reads CASSPAREAEAFF. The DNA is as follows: TGTGCCAGCTCACCGGCCAGGGAAGCTGAAGCTTTCTTT.